This paragraph reports one T cell receptor (beta chain). The data belong to a study of blood T cell repertoires in COVID-19. Study-wide background: Nucleic acid was either cDNA or gDNA, and it came from T cells, B-cell-depleted T cells, or PBMCs.

Study processing details: By means of reference gene primer amplification, nucleated cell counts were estimated. TCRdb's table, derived via immunoSEQ multiplex PCR, lists solely in-frame clones and lacks some. The V and J calls and clone size are taken from that table; D and trimming were inferred from the DNA. The sample comprises hundreds of thousands of clones, more than 75% of which are singletons, and about 3% rests with the top ten. Germline V CDR1 and CDR2: KGHSH, LQKENI. The CDR3 loop spans 16 amino acids. V lost 3 bases, J lost 0 bases, and 9 bases lay in between. Donors were grouped by their self-reported clinical history.

The genes are TRBV18 and TRBJ2-6; D is unresolved. Material: PBMCs or T cells enriched from blood (not recorded which). This clonotype originated in a woman aged 25 to 39 who had recovered from COVID-19. The CDR3 region is CASSPLRGSGANVLTF. The CDR3 DNA follows: TGTGCCAGCTCACCCTTGCGAGGCTCTGGGGCCAACGTCCTGACTTTC. Full variable domain (remainder filled in from reference TRBV18 and TRBJ2-6): NAGVMQNPRHLVRRRGQEARLRCSPMKGHSHVYWYRQLPEEGLKFMVYLQKENIIDESGMPKERFSAEFPKEGPSILRIQQVVRGDSAAYFCASSPLRGSGANVLTFGAGSRLTVL.